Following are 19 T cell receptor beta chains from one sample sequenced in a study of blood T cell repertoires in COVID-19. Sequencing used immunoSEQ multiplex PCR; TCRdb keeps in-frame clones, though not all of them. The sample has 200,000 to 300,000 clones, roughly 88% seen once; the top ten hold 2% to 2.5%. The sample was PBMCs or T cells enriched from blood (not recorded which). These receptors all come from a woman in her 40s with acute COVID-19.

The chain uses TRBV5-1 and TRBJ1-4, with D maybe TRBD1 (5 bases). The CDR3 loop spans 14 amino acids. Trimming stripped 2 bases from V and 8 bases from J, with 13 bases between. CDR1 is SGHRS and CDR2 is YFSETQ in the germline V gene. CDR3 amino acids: CASSFGGGEEKLFF. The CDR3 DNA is TGCGCCAGCAGCTTCGGGGGAGGAGAGGAAAAACTGTTTTTT.

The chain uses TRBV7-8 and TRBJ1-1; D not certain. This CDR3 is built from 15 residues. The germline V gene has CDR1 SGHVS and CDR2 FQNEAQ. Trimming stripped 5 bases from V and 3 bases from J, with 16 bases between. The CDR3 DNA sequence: TGTGCCAGCAGCATAAGAGAGGGTTTCGACACTGAAGCTTTCTTT. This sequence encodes CASSIREGFDTEAFF.

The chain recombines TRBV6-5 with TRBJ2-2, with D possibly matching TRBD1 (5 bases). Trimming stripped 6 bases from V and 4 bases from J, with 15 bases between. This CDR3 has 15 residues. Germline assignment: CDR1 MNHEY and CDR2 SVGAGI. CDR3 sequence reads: CASRSQGVRTGELFF. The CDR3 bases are TGTGCCAGCAGATCCCAGGGCGTCCGCACCGGGGAGCTGTTTTTT.

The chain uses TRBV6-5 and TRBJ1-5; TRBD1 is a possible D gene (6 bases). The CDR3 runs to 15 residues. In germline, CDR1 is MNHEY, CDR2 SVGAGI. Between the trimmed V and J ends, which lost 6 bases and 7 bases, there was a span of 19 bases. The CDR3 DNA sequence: TGTGCCAGCAGGACGCCCAGGGGTCAGGGCCAGCCCCAGCATTTT. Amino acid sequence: CASRTPRGQGQPQHF.

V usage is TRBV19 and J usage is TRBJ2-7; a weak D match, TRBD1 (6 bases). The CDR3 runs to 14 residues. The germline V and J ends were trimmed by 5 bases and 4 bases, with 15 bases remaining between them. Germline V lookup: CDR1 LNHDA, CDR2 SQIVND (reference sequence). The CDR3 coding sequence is TGTGCCAGTAGTCTCCGGGACAATTCTTACGAGCAGTACTTC. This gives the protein CASSLRDNSYEQYF.

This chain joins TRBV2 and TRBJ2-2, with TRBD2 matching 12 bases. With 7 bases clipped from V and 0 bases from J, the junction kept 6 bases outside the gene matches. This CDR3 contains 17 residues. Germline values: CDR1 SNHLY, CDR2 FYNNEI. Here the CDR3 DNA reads TGTGCCAGCACAGGACTAGCGGGGACTACGAACACCGGGGAGCTGTTTTTT. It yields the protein CASTGLAGTTNTGELFF.

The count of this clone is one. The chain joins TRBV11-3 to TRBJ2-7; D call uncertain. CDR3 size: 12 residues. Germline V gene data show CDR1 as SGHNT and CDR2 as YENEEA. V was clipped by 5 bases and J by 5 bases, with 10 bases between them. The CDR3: CASSPTRHEQYF. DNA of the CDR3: TGTGCCAGCAGCCCCACTCGCCACGAGCAGTACTTC.

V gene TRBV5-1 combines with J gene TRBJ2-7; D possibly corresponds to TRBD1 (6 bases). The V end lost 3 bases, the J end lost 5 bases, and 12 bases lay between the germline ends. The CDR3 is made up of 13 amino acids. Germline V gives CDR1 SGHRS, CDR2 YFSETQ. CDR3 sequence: CASSSPGVHEQYF. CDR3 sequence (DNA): TGCGCCAGCAGCTCCCCAGGGGTGCACGAGCAGTACTTC.

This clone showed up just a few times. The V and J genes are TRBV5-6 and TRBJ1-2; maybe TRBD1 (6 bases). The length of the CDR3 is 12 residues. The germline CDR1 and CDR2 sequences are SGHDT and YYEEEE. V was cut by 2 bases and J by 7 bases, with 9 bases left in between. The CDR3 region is CASSFGGLGYTF. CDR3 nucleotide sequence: TGTGCCAGCAGCTTCGGGGGGCTTGGCTACACCTTC.

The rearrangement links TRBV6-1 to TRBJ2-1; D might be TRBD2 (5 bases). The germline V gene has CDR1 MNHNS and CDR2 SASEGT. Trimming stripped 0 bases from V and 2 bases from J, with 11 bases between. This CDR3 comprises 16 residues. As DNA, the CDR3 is TGTGCCAGCAGTGAAGCCCACGGGGAGCCCTACAATGAGCAGTTCTTC. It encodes CASSEAHGEPYNEQFF.

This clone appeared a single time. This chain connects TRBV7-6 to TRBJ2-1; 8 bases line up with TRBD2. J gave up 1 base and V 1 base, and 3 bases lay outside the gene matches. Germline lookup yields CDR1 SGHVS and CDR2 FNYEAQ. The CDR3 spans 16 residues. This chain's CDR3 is CASSLVAGGSYNEQFF. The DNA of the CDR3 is TGTGCCAGCAGCTTAGTCGCGGGGGGTTCCTACAATGAGCAGTTCTTC.

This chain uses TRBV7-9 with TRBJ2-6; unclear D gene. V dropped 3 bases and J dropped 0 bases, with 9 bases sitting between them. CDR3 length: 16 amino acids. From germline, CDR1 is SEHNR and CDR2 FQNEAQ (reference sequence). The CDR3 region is CASSFNGRSGANVLTF. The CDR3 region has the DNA TGTGCCAGCAGCTTTAATGGCCGCTCTGGGGCCAACGTCCTGACTTTC.

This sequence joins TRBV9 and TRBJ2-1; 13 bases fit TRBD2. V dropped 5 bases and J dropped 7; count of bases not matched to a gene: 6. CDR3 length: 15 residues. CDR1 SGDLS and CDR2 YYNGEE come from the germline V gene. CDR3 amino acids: CASSPTSGRVNEQFF. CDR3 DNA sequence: TGTGCCAGCAGTCCTACTAGCGGGAGGGTGAATGAGCAGTTCTTC.

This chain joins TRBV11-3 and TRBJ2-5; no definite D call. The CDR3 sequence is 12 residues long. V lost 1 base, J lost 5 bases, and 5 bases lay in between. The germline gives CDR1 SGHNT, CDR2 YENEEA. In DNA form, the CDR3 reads TGTGCCAGCAGCTTAGGCGAGGAGACCCAGTACTTC. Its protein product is CASSLGEETQYF.

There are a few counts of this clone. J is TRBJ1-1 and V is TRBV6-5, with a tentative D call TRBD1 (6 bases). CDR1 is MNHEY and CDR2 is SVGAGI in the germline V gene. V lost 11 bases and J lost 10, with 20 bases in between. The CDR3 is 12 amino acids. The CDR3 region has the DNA TGTGCCTCAGCAAGGGCAGGGGTGAGAGCTTTCTTT. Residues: CASARAGVRAFF.

CDR3 sequence: CACGLRAEKLFF. The CDR3 DNA reads as TGTGCCTGCGGCTTGCGGGCTGAAAAACTGTTTTTT. The chain combines TRBV30 with TRBJ1-4, with no clear D. The CDR3 runs 12 residues. The V end lost 6 bases, the J end lost 7 bases, and 12 bases lay between the germline ends. CDR1 and CDR2 (germline): GTSNPN, SVGIG (reference sequence).

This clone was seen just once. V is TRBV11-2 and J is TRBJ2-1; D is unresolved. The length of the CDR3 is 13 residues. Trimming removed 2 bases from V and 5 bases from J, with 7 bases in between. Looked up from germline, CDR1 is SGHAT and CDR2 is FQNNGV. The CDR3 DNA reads TGTGCCAGCAGCTTATATGAGAACAATGAGCAGTTCTTC. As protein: CASSLYENNEQFF.

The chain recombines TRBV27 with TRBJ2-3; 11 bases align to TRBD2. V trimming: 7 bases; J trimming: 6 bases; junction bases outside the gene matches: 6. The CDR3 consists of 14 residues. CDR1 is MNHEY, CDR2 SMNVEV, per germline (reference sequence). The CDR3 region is CASTDSSGRDTQYF. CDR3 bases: TGTGCCAGCACCGATTCTAGCGGGAGGGATACGCAGTATTTT.

The chain's CDR3 is CAWTGRGAPNTEAFF. CDR3 coding DNA: TGTGCCTGGACCGGCCGGGGGGCCCCGAACACTGAAGCTTTCTTT. This sequence joins TRBV30 and TRBJ1-1, with D possibly being TRBD1 (6 bases). This CDR3 contains 15 residues. From germline, CDR1 is GTSNPN and CDR2 SVGIG (reference sequence). Trimming took off 4 bases at V and 1 base at J, with 16 bases between the two ends.